This T cell receptor beta chain is from a study of control samples from healthy donors and cancer patients. This CDR3 comprises 15 residues. Trimming shortened V by 5 bases and J by 0 bases, and 13 bases separated the two germline ends. The V gene's germline CDR1 is MGHDK and CDR2 SYGVNS. The repertoire was sequenced with immunoSEQ multiplex PCR; TCRdb's copy has only in-frame clones and lacks some. The sample records roughly 130,000 clones, roughly 94% being singletons. The receptor was derived from a man between 60 and 75 years old with colorectal cancer. The J gene is TRBJ1-2, the V gene TRBV25-1, with TRBD1 as a possible D gene (5 bases). What was sequenced was PBMCs. CDR3 sequence reads: CASSIADTSNYGYTF. For the CDR3, the DNA is TGTGCCAGCAGTATCGCGGACACCTCTAACTATGGCTACACCTTC.